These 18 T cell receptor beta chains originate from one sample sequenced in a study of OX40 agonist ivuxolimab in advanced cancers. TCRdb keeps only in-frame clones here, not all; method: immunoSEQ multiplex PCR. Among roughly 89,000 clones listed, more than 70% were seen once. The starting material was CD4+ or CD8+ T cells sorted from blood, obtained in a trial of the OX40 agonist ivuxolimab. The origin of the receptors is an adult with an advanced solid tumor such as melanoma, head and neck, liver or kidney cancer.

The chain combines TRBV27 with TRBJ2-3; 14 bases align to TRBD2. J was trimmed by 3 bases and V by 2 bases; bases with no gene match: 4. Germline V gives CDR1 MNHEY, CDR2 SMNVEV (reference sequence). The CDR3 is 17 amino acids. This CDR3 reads CASSLLGLAGGTDTQYF. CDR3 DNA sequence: TGTGCCAGCAGTTTACTCGGACTAGCGGGAGGAACAGATACGCAGTATTTT.

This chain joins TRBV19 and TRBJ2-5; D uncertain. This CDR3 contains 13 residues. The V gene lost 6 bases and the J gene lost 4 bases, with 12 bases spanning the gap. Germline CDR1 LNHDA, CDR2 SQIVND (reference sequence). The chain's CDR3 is CASRGLWGETQYF. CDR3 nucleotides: TGTGCCAGTAGGGGCCTGTGGGGAGAGACCCAGTACTTC.

For the CDR3, the DNA is TGTGCCAGCAGCAAAGGGACTGGGGTTGCCTACGAGCAGTACTTC. Protein sequence: CASSKGTGVAYEQYF. The chain is built from TRBV7-2 and TRBJ2-7, with a tentative D call TRBD2 (6 bases). V lost 5 bases and J lost 2, with 16 bases in between. Looked up from germline, CDR1 is SGHTA and CDR2 is FQGNSA. The CDR3 contains 15 residues.

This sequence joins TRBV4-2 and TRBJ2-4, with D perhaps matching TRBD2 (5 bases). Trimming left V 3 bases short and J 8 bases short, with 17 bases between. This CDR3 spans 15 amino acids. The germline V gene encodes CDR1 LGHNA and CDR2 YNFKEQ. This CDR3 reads CASSQARASQDIQYF. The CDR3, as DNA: TGTGCCAGCAGCCAGGCGCGGGCCTCCCAGGACATTCAGTACTTC.

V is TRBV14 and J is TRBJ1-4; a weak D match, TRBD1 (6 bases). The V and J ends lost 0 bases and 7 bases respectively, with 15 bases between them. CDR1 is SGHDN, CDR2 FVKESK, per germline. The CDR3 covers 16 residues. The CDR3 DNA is TGTGCCAGCAGCCAAGATAAAGGGGGGAAGGGTGAAAAACTGTTTTTT. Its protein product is CASSQDKGGKGEKLFF.

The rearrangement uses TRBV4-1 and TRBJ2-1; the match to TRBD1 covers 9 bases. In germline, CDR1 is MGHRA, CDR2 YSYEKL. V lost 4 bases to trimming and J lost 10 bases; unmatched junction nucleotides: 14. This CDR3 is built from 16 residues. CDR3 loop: CASSLSGTGLEQEQFF. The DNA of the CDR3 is TGCGCCAGCAGCCTGTCCGGGACAGGGTTGGAACAGGAGCAGTTCTTC.

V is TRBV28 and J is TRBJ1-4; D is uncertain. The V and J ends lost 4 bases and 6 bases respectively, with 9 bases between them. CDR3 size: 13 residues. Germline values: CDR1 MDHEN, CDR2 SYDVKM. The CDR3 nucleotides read TGTGCCAGCAGTTCGCGCGGGGATGAAAAACTGTTTTTT. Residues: CASSSRGDEKLFF.

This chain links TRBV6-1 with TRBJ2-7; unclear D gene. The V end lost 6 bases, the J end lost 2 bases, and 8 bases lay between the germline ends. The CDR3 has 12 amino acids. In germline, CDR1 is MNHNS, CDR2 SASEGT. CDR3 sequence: CASSDQAYEQYF. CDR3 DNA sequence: TGTGCCAGCAGCGACCAGGCCTACGAGCAGTACTTC.

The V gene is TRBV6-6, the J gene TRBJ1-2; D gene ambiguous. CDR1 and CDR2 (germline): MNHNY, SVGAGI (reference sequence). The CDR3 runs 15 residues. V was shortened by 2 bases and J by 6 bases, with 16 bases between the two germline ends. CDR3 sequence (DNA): TGTGCCAGCAGTTACCCTCGCATCGACTACGATGGCTACACCTTC. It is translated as CASSYPRIDYDGYTF.

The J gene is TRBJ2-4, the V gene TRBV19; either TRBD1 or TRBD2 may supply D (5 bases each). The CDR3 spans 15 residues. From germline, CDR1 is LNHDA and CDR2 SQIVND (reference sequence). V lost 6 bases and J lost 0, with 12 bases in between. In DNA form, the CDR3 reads TGTGCCAGTAGGGATGGTGGGACAGCCAAAAACATTCAGTACTTC. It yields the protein CASRDGGTAKNIQYF. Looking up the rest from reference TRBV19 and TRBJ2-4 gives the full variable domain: DGGITQSPKYLFRKEGQNVTLSCEQNLNHDAMYWYRQDPGQGLRLIYYSQIVNDFQKGDIAEGYSVSREKKESFPLTVTSAQKNPTAFYLCASRDGGTAKNIQYFGAGTRLSVL.

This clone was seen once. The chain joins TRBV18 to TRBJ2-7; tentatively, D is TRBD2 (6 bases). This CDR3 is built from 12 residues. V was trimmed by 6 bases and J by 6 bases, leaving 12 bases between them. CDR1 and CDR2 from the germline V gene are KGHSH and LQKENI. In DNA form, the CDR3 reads TGTGCCAGCTCCCGAGCCGGGGGCGAGCAGTACTTC. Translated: CASSRAGGEQYF. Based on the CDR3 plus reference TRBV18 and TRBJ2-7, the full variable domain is NAGVMQNPRHLVRRRGQEARLRCSPMKGHSHVYWYRQLPEEGLKFMVYLQKENIIDESGMPKERFSAEFPKEGPSILRIQQVVRGDSAAYFCASSRAGGEQYFGPGTRLTVT.

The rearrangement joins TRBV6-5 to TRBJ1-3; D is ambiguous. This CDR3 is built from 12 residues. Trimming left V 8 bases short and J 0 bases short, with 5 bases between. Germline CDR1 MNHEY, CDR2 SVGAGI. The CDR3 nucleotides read TGTGCCAGCTTTGGCTCTGGAAACACCATATATTTT. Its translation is CASFGSGNTIYF.

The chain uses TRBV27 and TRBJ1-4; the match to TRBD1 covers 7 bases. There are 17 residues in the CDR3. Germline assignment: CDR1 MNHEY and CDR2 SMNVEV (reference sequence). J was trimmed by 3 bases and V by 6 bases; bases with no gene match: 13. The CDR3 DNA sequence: TGTGCCAGCAGCCGTGGGCTGTGGGGGACAGCTAATGAAAAACTGTTTTTT. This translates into CASSRGLWGTANEKLFF.

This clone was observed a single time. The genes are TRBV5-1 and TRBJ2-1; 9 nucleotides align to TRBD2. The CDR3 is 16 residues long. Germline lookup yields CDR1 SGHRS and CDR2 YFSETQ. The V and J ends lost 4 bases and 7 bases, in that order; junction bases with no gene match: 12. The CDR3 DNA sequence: TGCGCCAGCAGCCCCGGACTAGCGCTACGGGGAAATGAGCAGTTCTTC. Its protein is CASSPGLALRGNEQFF.

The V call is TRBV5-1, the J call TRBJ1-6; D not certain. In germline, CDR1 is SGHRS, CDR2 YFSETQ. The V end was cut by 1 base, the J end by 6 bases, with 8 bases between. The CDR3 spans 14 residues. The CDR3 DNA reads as TGCGCCAGCAGCTTGTATGACGGTAATTCACCCCTCCACTTT. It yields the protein CASSLYDGNSPLHF. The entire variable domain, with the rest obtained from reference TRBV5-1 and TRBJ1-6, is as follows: KAGVTQTPRYLIKTRGQQVTLSCSPISGHRSVSWYQQTPGQGLQFLFEYFSETQRNKGNFPGRFSGRQFSNSRSEMNVSTLELGDSALYLCASSLYDGNSPLHFGNGTRLTVT.

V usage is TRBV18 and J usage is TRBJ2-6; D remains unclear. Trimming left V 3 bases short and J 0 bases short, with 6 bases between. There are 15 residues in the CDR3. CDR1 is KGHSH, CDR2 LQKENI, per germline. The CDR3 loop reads CASSPSASGANVLTF. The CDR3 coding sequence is TGTGCCAGCTCACCTTCCGCCTCTGGGGCCAACGTCCTGACTTTC.

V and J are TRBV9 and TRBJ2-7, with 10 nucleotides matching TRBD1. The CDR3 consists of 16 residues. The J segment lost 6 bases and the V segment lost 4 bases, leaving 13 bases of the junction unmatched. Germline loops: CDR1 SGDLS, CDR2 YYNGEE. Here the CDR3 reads CASSYNPGQGLVEQYF. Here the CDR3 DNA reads TGTGCCAGCAGCTACAACCCGGGACAGGGGTTGGTCGAGCAGTACTTC.

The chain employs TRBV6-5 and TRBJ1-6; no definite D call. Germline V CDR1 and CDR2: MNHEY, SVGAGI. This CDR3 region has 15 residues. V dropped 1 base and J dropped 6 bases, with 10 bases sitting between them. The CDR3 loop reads CASSYLSGSNSPLHF. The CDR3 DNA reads TGTGCCAGCAGTTACTTGTCCGGGAGTAATTCACCCCTCCACTTT.